This T cell receptor beta chain was identified during a study of blood T cells in healthy people across ages (dated by TCRdb to the mid-2010s). With regard to the full study: In model experiments, roughly one uniquely barcoded TCR beta cDNA molecule per two T cells was captured by template switching. Using the same blood draw, the study looked at two additional independent replicas of 1 million unique cDNA reads for two donors, one aged 18 to 30 and the other aged 80 or older. Using deep sequencing normalized with unique cDNA molecular identifiers, the study measured how TCR beta repertoire diversity changes with age. Donors were grouped into four age groups: young (average 16 years), middle-aged (approximately 41), aged (around 60) and long-lived (around 82).

Systemically healthy Caucasian individuals from Russia, 35 to 40 in total and aged roughly 6 to 100 years, were included as donors. Each donor gave roughly 9 milliliters of peripheral blood, drawn into EDTA-treated Vacutainer tubes. Ficoll-Paque density-gradient centrifugation was used to isolate PBMCs, with at least 7 million obtained per sample. Trizol reagent was used to extract total RNA from PBMCs, with at least 6 micrograms per sample. For every donor, flow cytometry on a PBMC aliquot measured the percentage of naive CD45RAhigh/CD27high T cells. Points on this clonotype: There is no known antigen for this receptor. Base quality data are lacking; no much larger clone is found one base away.

Library creation used 5' RACE. Sequenced on an Illumina HiSeq 2500. A second PCR of about 6 to 12 cycles was run with a J-beta primer mix and a sample-barcoded 5' primer. A template-switch 5' adaptor carrying 12 random nucleotides introduced a unique molecular identifier onto each TCR beta cDNA molecule. Each sample yielded at least 2.5 million CDR3-containing paired-end reads. First-strand cDNA synthesis was performed from all RNA using the Mint cDNA synthesis kit, with priming by a TRBC-specific oligonucleotide. Following uracil-DNA glycosylase treatment, all cDNA underwent a first 18-cycle PCR with the universal primers M1SS and BC2_uni_R. The source study handled its data this way. For normalization, 1 million high-quality reads were randomly selected from each sample, with every read carrying a distinct molecular identifier. Instead of being binned into consensus sequences, reads that shared molecular identifiers were thrown out. CDR3 identification, clonotype clustering and error correction used MiTCR with a Q25 quality threshold and the strictest error-elimination algorithm. A nonparametric unseen species model using Euler transformation provided a lower-bound estimate of total TCR beta diversity. The raw public reads went through TCRdb reprocessing: fastp at Q25, MiXCR clone calling, in-frame beta chains kept. Rows merge per CDR3 protein into single entries with the most common DNA and genes. These V and J calls rely on TCRdb rather than the paper's analysis. The sample records 800,000 to 950,000 distinct CDR3 sequences, about 27% of which are singletons. The ten largest clones take up 10% to 13% of the sample.

Here is what the overall study found, with its caveats: Compared with the aged group, more naive CD4+ T cells, fewer expanded clones and increased TCR diversity were shown by the long-lived group, suggesting age selection. Observed TCR beta diversity per million T cells fell roughly linearly with age, and a significant reduction was already apparent by age roughly 41. Estimates of total diversity from one million sequenced T cells were regarded as lower bounds and underestimates. Donor CMV infection status was unknown, potentially confounding age-related changes in expanded clonotypes. Observed TCR beta diversity correlated strongly with the percentage of naive T cells measured by flow cytometry. Bulk unsorted PBMC profiling prevented conclusive comparison of naive and antigen-experienced compartments.

The CDR3 measures 15 amino acids from cysteine to phenylalanine. The CDR3 DNA has 45 bases and is translated from base 1. CDR1 is given as SEHNR and CDR2 as FQNEAQ, both from the germline V gene (reference sequence). The junction carries 17 bases between V and J, which are trimmed by 5 bases and 4 bases respectively. A further study also used this sample, focusing on T cells of mothers and their children. That second publication adds: The donors were nine systemically healthy Caucasian individuals, made up of three mothers and their six children. cDNA synthesis consumed the entire amount of extracted RNA, loaded at about 1.6 ug RNA in each 15 ul reaction. Sample barcodes and 2-4 random nucleotides were added via the M1S primer in the second PCR. Over 10 million TCR beta CDR3 reads came from each mother, compared with roughly 2.8 million reads from each child. TCR recombination output is similarly shaped by thymic selection in related and unrelated pairs, with a minor effect exerted by inherited differences. Normalized repertoire overlap was always found to be slightly, but never significantly, higher in related mother-child pairs than in unrelated mother-child pairs. No persistent microchimeric T cell clones were found, with a detection sensitivity of approximately 100 clones per million clonotypes. The study used deep NGS to compare TCR beta repertoires of mothers and children, seeking features distinguishing related mother-child pairs from unrelated individuals. Mothers averaged approximately 41 +/- 4 years of age and children averaged around 10 +/- 4 years. After adapters were ligated using NEBNext reagents, the libraries underwent 100+100 nt paired-end sequencing on an Illumina HiSeq 2000. Mother and child libraries were prepared a month apart and sequenced in separate runs to prevent cross-contamination. For each donor, between 500,000 and 2,000,000 distinct TCR beta clonotypes were identified. Naive TCR beta clonotypes were estimated from low-frequency clonotypes matched to each donor's FACS-determined naive share, without sorting.

This sequence was found in a woman in her forties in good health. Material: blood. The chain links TRBV7-9 with TRBJ2-5; a confident D gene designation cannot be given. The CDR3 loop reads CASSPPGRSRETQYF. The DNA sequence reads TGTGCCAGCAGCCCCCCTGGTCGGTCTAGAGAGACCCAGTACTTC.